The present TCR beta chain was sequenced within a study of cytomegalovirus exposure and HLA in healthy donors. For the study at large: A data release that came early held approximately 85 million unique TCRs from HLA-typed donors. Study outcomes and limitations: Listed as cytomegalovirus-associated were 150 or so TCR beta chains. Analyzed later, association rates of TCRs varied across HLA loci, with DRB1 most and HLA-C fewest. Cytomegalovirus status, reportedly, was diagnosed with high specificity and sensitivity by the classifier.

Germline CDR1 reads LNHDA; CDR2 reads SQIVND (reference sequence). Losses at the gene ends were 3 bases for V and 2 bases for J; bases not matched to a gene: 7. The CDR3 consists of 16 residues. Use of 60 Vbeta and 13 Jbeta primers characterized the PCR. Using immunoSEQ multiplex PCR, the repertoire was profiled, and TCRdb retains in-frame clones only, with some absent. The repertoire holds about 180,000 clones, with about 80% as singletons. Concerning this clone: The antigen is unknown.

V gene TRBV19 combines with J gene TRBJ1-3; 7 bases line up with TRBD1. The clonotype was recovered from a woman aged 55-69 years in good health and CMV-seropositive. The specimen was PBMCs. The CDR3 DNA follows: TGTGCCAGTAGTATTATATCCGGGACAGCTGGAAACACCATATATTTT. Translation: CASSIISGTAGNTIYF.